This record covers a single T cell receptor beta chain. This CDR3 is also generated by other DNA sequences in the sample. The data were obtained in a study of beta chain features in type 1 diabetes. The CDR3 runs 13 residues. V lost 4 bases and J lost 2, with 9 bases in between. Germline V gene data show CDR1 as SGHRS and CDR2 as YFSETQ. The authors sorted CD4+ naive, central memory, regulatory and stem cell-like memory cells via CD45RO/CCR7/CD25/CD127/CD95/CD27. Expressed TCRB transcripts got sequenced, as all isolated RNA was reverse transcribed. The study sequenced naive, central memory and regulatory T cell samples to an average of roughly 4 million reads. Libraries were prepared by immunoSEQ multiplex PCR; TCRdb keeps only in-frame clonotypes and omits some of them. The table includes around 300,000 clones, roughly 8% detected once.

Sequencing was carried out using central memory CD4+ T cells from blood. This clonotype was obtained from a woman younger than 30 in good health. This chain links TRBV5-1 with TRBJ2-5; no definite D call. CDR3 sequence: CASSLGVQETQYF. In DNA, the CDR3 is TGCGCCAGCAGCCTTGGAGTTCAAGAGACCCAGTACTTC.